These T cell receptor beta chains were read from a single sample in a study of identical twins. TCRdb fed the 5' RACE reads into MiXCR, producing one record per CDR3 protein. Of 1.5 million to 2 million distinct CDR3 sequences listed, roughly a third are singletons. The sequencing input was cord blood. All receptors derive from a newborn girl in good health. Both conserved end residues are part of each CDR3.

j_gene	v_gene	CDR3aa
TRBJ2-7	TRBV5-5	CASSSGPGQGTYEQYF
TRBJ2-7	TRBV12-3/TRBV12-4	CAGSLGSSYEQYF
TRBJ2-7	TRBV7-2	CASSRSERHSYEQYF
TRBJ1-1	TRBV7-9	CASSLHHYRGRGKITEAFF
TRBJ2-1	TRBV12-3/TRBV12-4	CASSLRESHNEQFF
TRBJ1-1	TRBV20-1	CSAGRMRNTEAFF
TRBJ1-1	TRBV4-1	CASSQGGHPLNTEAFF
TRBJ1-4	TRBV28	CASSLPQVGSEKLFF
TRBJ2-1	TRBV2	CASYTNPSYNEQFF
TRBJ2-1	TRBV27	CASSWGAGGPNEQFF
-	TRBV3-1	CASSLYPDNEQYF
TRBJ1-1	TRBV2	CASMGLGYTEAFF
TRBJ1-2	TRBV10-3	CAISPVSGASGYTF
TRBJ2-1	TRBV25-1	CASSAPTGDWQGNEQFF
TRBJ2-3	TRBV6-1	CASSTRGRNTDTQYF
TRBJ2-1	TRBV11-2	CASSLSPGLAGVYNEQFF
TRBJ1-5	TRBV28	CATCPRGGNQPQHF
TRBJ1-2	TRBV10-3	CAISASGGYTF
TRBJ2-7	TRBV10-3	CAISESLTGAGEQYF
TRBJ1-1	TRBV20-1	CSANLQLNTEAFF
TRBJ2-3	TRBV12-5	CASGLGRQEDTQYF
TRBJ1-5	TRBV7-2	CASSDGSYSDQPQHF
TRBJ2-7	TRBV4-2	CASSQGLAGALGYEQYF
TRBJ2-2	TRBV20-1	CSARELSGSASTGELFF
TRBJ2-1	TRBV5-1	CASSIQVNSCNEQFF
TRBJ2-1	TRBV4-1	CASRPIFNGNEQFF
TRBJ2-3	TRBV7-8	CASSLTTNIHSTDTQYF
TRBJ2-3	TRBV10-3	CAIRRVAGTTDTQYF
TRBJ1-4	TRBV5-1	CASSLAGGRHLANEKLFF
TRBJ1-1	TRBV7-9	CASSPGRVEAFF
TRBJ2-2	TRBV10-3	CAISDRGLAGNTGELFF
TRBJ2-1	TRBV5-1	CASSLLGAGLYNEQFF
TRBJ1-6	TRBV20-1	CSARVGGQEYSPLHF
TRBJ2-2	TRBV3-1	CASSQVVKRRVTGELFF
TRBJ1-1	TRBV14	CASIQDANTEAFF
TRBJ2-7	TRBV5-1	CASSFLRGLYEQYF
TRBJ1-5	TRBV28	CASRTGQASNQPQHF
TRBJ1-2	TRBV20-1	CSAKVGGGYGGYTF
TRBJ2-2	TRBV18	CASSPLTSGLSNTGELFF
TRBJ1-1	TRBV5-1	CASSLAGGASTEAFF
TRBJ2-7	TRBV7-2	CASSLVSQLAGGPYEQYF
TRBJ2-5	TRBV13	CASSIGQGGEQYF
TRBJ2-7	TRBV21-1	CASSKGIRGPWHEQYF
TRBJ1-1	TRBV20-1	CSALRALNTEAFF
TRBJ2-3	TRBV5-5	CASSFTRTTDTQYF
-	TRBV5-5	CASSLVRTSGAAYEQYF
TRBJ2-3	TRBV20-1	CSARMIAGDTQYF